The next 23 T cell receptor beta chains were all read from a single sample in a study of blood T cell repertoires in COVID-19. Measured with immunoSEQ multiplex PCR; TCRdb has only the in-frame clones, and not every one. The table lists roughly 63,000 clones, around three quarters of them singletons. Sequencing input: peripheral blood. The origin of the receptors is a human donor in a cohort sampled during active COVID-19.

The chain uses TRBV24-1 and TRBJ2-3, with 9 bases matching TRBD1. CDR1 is KGHDR and CDR2 is SFDVKD in the germline V gene. The J segment lost 4 bases and the V segment lost 8 bases, leaving 9 bases of the junction unmatched. The CDR3 covers 15 residues. This CDR3 reads CATTPGTGMADTQYF. DNA of the CDR3: TGTGCCACCACCCCCGGGACAGGGATGGCAGATACGCAGTATTTT.

V is TRBV7-3 and J is TRBJ2-1, with TRBD2 matching over 9 bases. The CDR3 sequence is 17 residues long. The germline V gene has CDR1 SGHTA and CDR2 FQGTGA. The V gene end was trimmed by 2 bases and the J gene end by 0 bases; junction bases not matched to a gene: 5. Here the CDR3 reads CASSLLISGSSYNEQFF. In nucleotides, the CDR3 is TGTGCCAGCAGCTTACTTATTAGCGGGAGCTCCTACAATGAGCAGTTCTTC.

This chain joins TRBV5-1 and TRBJ1-2; D unclear. Between the trimmed V and J ends, which lost 1 base and 7 bases, there was a span of 11 bases. Germline V gives CDR1 SGHRS, CDR2 YFSETQ. The CDR3 spans 13 residues. CDR3 in amino acids: CASSLLDRGGYTF. In DNA form, the CDR3 reads TGCGCCAGCAGCTTGTTAGATCGGGGTGGCTACACCTTC. Supplemented by reference TRBV5-1 and TRBJ1-2, the full variable domain reads KAGVTQTPRYLIKTRGQQVTLSCSPISGHRSVSWYQQTPGQGLQFLFEYFSETQRNKGNFPGRFSGRQFSNSRSEMNVSTLELGDSALYLCASSLLDRGGYTFGSGTRLTVV.

The rearrangement joins TRBV7-2 to TRBJ2-5; 12 bases fit TRBD2. The CDR3 totals 16 residues. In germline, CDR1 is SGHTA, CDR2 FQGNSA. The V segment lost 7 bases and the J segment 2 bases; nucleotides outside the gene matches: 8. CDR3 nucleotide sequence: TGTGCCAGCACCCCCGACGGACTAGCGGGGCAAGAGACCCAGTACTTC. Protein sequence: CASTPDGLAGQETQYF. Variable domain in full (rest from reference TRBV7-2 and TRBJ2-5): GAGVSQSPSNKVTEKGKDVELRCDPISGHTALYWYRQSLGQGLEFLIYFQGNSAPDKSGLPSDRFSAERTGGSVSTLTIQRTQQEDSAVYLCASTPDGLAGQETQYFGPGTRLLVL.

The rearrangement joins TRBV3-1 (or the pseudogene TRBV3-2) to TRBJ2-1; tentative D call: TRBD2 (6 bases). The CDR3 runs to 14 residues. Germline CDR1 reads LGHDT; CDR2 reads YNNKEL (reference sequence). V lost 4 bases to trimming and J lost 8 bases, with 15 bases between them. CDR3 DNA sequence: TGTGCCAGCAGCCGCCGACTAGGTGCGGATGAGCAGTTCTTC. This gives the protein CASSRRLGADEQFF.

With regard to this clone: Different DNA sequences within this sample yield the same CDR3. The chain has TRBV4-2 and TRBJ2-5; 8 positions agree with TRBD2. This CDR3 region has 13 residues. Germline CDR1 is LGHNA and CDR2 is YNFKEQ. The trim removed 2 bases at V and 5 bases at J, leaving 1 base unmatched. The CDR3 DNA reads TGTGCCAGCAGCCAACCGGGAGGGGAGACCCAGTACTTC. The encoded protein is CASSQPGGETQYF.

The chain couples TRBV10-3 to TRBJ2-7, with D perhaps TRBD1 (5 bases). The V gene lost 4 bases and the J gene lost 0 bases, with 13 bases spanning the gap. Per the germline V gene, CDR1 is ENHRY and CDR2 is SYGVKD. The CDR3 totals 15 residues. CDR3: CAISGDSPSSYEQYF. CDR3 DNA: TGTGCCATCAGTGGCGACAGCCCTAGCTCCTACGAGCAGTACTTC.

This chain links TRBV30 with TRBJ1-1, with D maybe TRBD1 (6 bases). This CDR3 is built from 14 residues. CDR1 is GTSNPN and CDR2 is SVGIG in the germline V gene (reference sequence). V was pared by 2 bases and J by 1 base, with 11 bases between. The CDR3 DNA reads TGTGCCTGGAGTCAGGGGATGGGGAACACTGAAGCTTTCTTT. Translated: CAWSQGMGNTEAFF.

The rearrangement uses TRBV3-1 (or the pseudogene TRBV3-2) and TRBJ2-3; 9 bases align to TRBD2. The germline gives CDR1 LGHDT, CDR2 YNNKEL (reference sequence). The CDR3 covers 17 residues. Unmatched junction bases numbered 11, after V lost 4 bases and J lost 3 bases. CDR3 region: CASSPQASGRSTDTQYF. CDR3 in DNA: TGTGCCAGCAGCCCGCAGGCAAGCGGGAGGTCGACAGATACGCAGTATTTT.

This sequence joins TRBV7-6 and TRBJ2-7, with 9 bases aligning to TRBD1. CDR3 size: 13 residues. CDR1 SGHVS and CDR2 FNYEAQ come from the germline V gene. With V trimmed by 9 bases and J by 4 bases, 7 bases remained unmatched. The CDR3 bases are TGTGCCAGGGGGACAGGGTACGGTTACGAGCAGTACTTC. This encodes CARGTGYGYEQYF.

This sequence joins TRBV2 and TRBJ2-1, with TRBD1 matching over 9 bases. This CDR3 contains 15 residues. With 4 bases clipped from V and 6 bases from J, the junction kept 7 bases outside the gene matches. CDR1 SNHLY and CDR2 FYNNEI come from the germline V gene. CDR3 nucleotides: TGTGCCAGCAGTGCTCGGGACAGGGATTTCAATGAGCAGTTCTTC. This gives the protein CASSARDRDFNEQFF.

This clone was seen once. The chain recombines TRBV4-1 with TRBJ2-5; 11 nucleotides match TRBD1. The CDR3 extends over 16 amino acids. CDR1 MGHRA and CDR2 YSYEKL come from the germline V gene. Trimming took 5 bases from V and 2 from J; bases not matched to a gene: 7. CDR3 loop: CASSKSGTGGQETQYF. In DNA form, the CDR3 reads TGCGCCAGCAGCAAGAGCGGGACAGGGGGACAAGAGACCCAGTACTTC.

Only one count was recorded for this clone. This sequence joins TRBV15 and TRBJ2-7, with 13 positions matching TRBD2. The CDR3 has 17 residues. V lost 3 bases to trimming and J lost 1 base; unmatched junction nucleotides: 6. Germline CDR1 LNHNV, CDR2 YYDKDF (reference sequence). This chain's CDR3 is CATSRAPGLAGSYEQYF. CDR3 in DNA: TGTGCCACCAGCAGGGCTCCGGGACTAGCGGGATCCTACGAGCAGTACTTC.

This sequence joins TRBV5-5 and TRBJ1-2; D perhaps matches TRBD1 (5 bases). The V gene's germline CDR1 is SGHKS and CDR2 YYEKEE (reference sequence). The V end lost 0 bases, the J end lost 8 bases, and 14 bases lay between the germline ends. The CDR3 spans 14 residues. The CDR3: CASSLAQGSGGYTF. CDR3 nucleotide sequence: TGTGCCAGCAGCTTGGCCCAGGGATCAGGGGGCTACACCTTC. Complete variable domain (other parts from reference TRBV5-5 and TRBJ1-2): DAGVTQSPTHLIKTRGQQVTLRCSPISGHKSVSWYQQVLGQGPQFIFQYYEKEERGRGNFPDRFSARQFPNYSSELNVNALLLGDSALYLCASSLAQGSGGYTFGSGTRLTVV.

V and J are TRBV30 and TRBJ2-7, with 9 bases identical to TRBD2. CDR3 length: 13 amino acids. V was clipped by 2 bases and J by 5 bases; unmatched bases: 4. Germline V gene data show CDR1 as GTSNPN and CDR2 as SVGIG (reference sequence). As DNA, the CDR3 is TGTGCCTGGAGTAAGGCGGGAGGGCACGAGCAGTACTTC. Protein: CAWSKAGGHEQYF.

The V gene is TRBV7-8, the J gene TRBJ2-7; 10 positions match TRBD2. Germline V gene data show CDR1 as SGHVS and CDR2 as FQNEAQ. The CDR3 length is 14 residues. V trimming: 4 bases; J trimming: 4 bases; junction bases outside the gene matches: 4. CDR3 nucleotide sequence: TGTGCCAGCAGCTGGTCTAGCGGGAGATACGAGCAGTACTTC. This gives the protein CASSWSSGRYEQYF.

The chain employs TRBV5-8 and TRBJ2-7; D not resolved. Germline CDR1 SGHTS, CDR2 YDEGEE. Trimming stripped 1 base from V and 7 bases from J, with 18 bases between. The CDR3 is made up of 15 amino acids. The CDR3 protein is CASSLLFGSSSEQYF. CDR3 bases: TGTGCCAGCAGCTTGTTATTCGGTTCCTCCTCTGAGCAGTACTTC.

This clone has just a few counts. The chain has TRBV4-2 and TRBJ2-7; the match to TRBD2 covers 7 bases. J was trimmed by 4 bases and V by 2 bases; bases with no gene match: 2. CDR3 length: 13 residues. Germline loops: CDR1 LGHNA, CDR2 YNFKEQ. The CDR3 region has the DNA TGTGCCAGCAGCCAACTACTAGCGTACGAGCAGTACTTC. This sequence encodes CASSQLLAYEQYF.

This clone was counted a few times. The chain has TRBV2 and TRBJ2-1; TRBD2 matches at 8 bases. The CDR3 sequence is 14 residues long. V shed 2 bases, J shed 10 bases, and the junction held 7 bases outside the gene matches. CDR1 SNHLY and CDR2 FYNNEI come from the germline V gene. DNA of the CDR3: TGTGCCAGCAGTGAACAAGCGGGAGCTTTGGAGCAGTTCTTC. Its protein product is CASSEQAGALEQFF.

This clone showed up just a few times. V usage is TRBV24-1 and J usage is TRBJ2-2; weak D call: TRBD1 (5 bases). This CDR3 comprises 17 residues. V lost 3 bases to trimming and J lost 3 bases, with 16 bases between them. In germline, CDR1 is KGHDR, CDR2 SFDVKD. CDR3 sequence: CATSDPSAGLYTGELFF. The CDR3 DNA sequence: TGTGCCACCAGTGATCCATCGGCAGGGTTGTACACCGGGGAGCTGTTTTTT.

This clone was found once. The rearrangement links TRBV7-9 to TRBJ1-2, with TRBD1 matching over 10 bases. The CDR3 totals 15 residues. The germline V gene encodes CDR1 SEHNR and CDR2 FQNEAQ (reference sequence). The J segment lost 4 bases and the V segment lost 5 bases, leaving 7 bases of the junction unmatched. CDR3 region: CASSASGTGVYGYTF. The CDR3, as DNA: TGTGCCAGCAGCGCCTCCGGGACAGGGGTCTATGGCTACACCTTC.

This chain links TRBV14 with TRBJ2-2; 9 nucleotides agree with TRBD2. Losses at the gene ends were 2 bases for V and 5 bases for J; bases not matched to a gene: 6. This CDR3 has 16 amino acids. Germline V gene lookup returns CDR1 SGHDN and CDR2 FVKESK. CDR3 residues: CASSQRLAGRTGELFF. The CDR3 bases are TGTGCCAGCAGCCAAAGGCTAGCGGGACGAACCGGGGAGCTGTTTTTT.

The chain carries TRBV5-1 and TRBJ2-5; no firm D call. Trimming removed 4 bases at V and 6 bases at J, with 16 bases between. Per germline, CDR1 SGHRS and CDR2 YFSETQ. The CDR3 sequence is 14 residues long. The CDR3 reads CASSQTYSKQTQYF. The CDR3 DNA reads as TGCGCCAGCAGCCAAACCTACTCGAAGCAGACCCAGTACTTC.